This T cell receptor beta chain derives from a study of regulatory T cells in long-lasting Graves disease. Whole-study results and caveats: When disease was persistent, TRBV28, TRBJ1-2 and TRBJ2-5 were the favored segments. Persistent Graves' patients showed less TCR diversity than newly diagnosed ones.

Worth noting for this clonotype: Antigen: not known.

V was clipped by 5 bases and J by 5 bases; unmatched bases: 16. From germline, CDR1 is PRHDT and CDR2 FYEKMQ (reference sequence). CDR3 length: 17 residues. Investigators prepared the TCR beta libraries by applying iRepertoire HTBI primers and Arm-PCR of CDR3 regions. TCRdb reprocessed the multiplex PCR reads via MiXCR and lists one record per CDR3 protein. The sample has about 450,000 distinct CDR3 sequences, roughly a quarter seen once. Time point: persistent/refractory GD, antithyroid drugs over 5 years with positive TRAb. From PBMCs, RNA was extracted and then used to make the TCR library. Investigators report Graves' disease was diagnosed under American Thyroid Association guidelines.

The chain couples TRBV13 to TRBJ2-5; 8 bases match TRBD2. The source of this sequence is a female donor with Graves disease. Sequencing used peripheral blood mononuclear cells (PBMCs), obtained when the disease was refractory, from a patient treated with antithyroid drugs. The CDR3 DNA follows: TGTGCCAGCAGCCCGGAGGGGGGACTAGGAGGATTCGAGACCCAGTACTTC. Encoded protein: CASSPEGGLGGFETQYF.